This TCR beta chain was captured in a study of blood T cell repertoires in COVID-19. At the level of the study: Acute and convalescent COVID-19 samples came from the United States, Italy and Spain.

Seattle-derived patients entered the study during active infection and were followed longitudinally. Repertoires were generated with immunoSEQ multiplex PCR, while TCRdb's copy carries only in-frame clones and drops some. The table includes around 60,000 clones, around 83% detected once. Germline values: CDR1 SGHRS, CDR2 YFSETQ. The J segment lost 0 bases and the V segment lost 0 bases, leaving 16 bases of the junction unmatched. The CDR3 consists of 20 residues. Material: peripheral blood. The TCR comes from a man aged 30-40 years with COVID-19, enrolled during active disease. The chain combines TRBV5-1 with TRBJ1-1; TRBD1 matches 8 bases. The CDR3 here is CASSLAYPRSYRGMNTEAFF. The CDR3, as DNA: TGCGCCAGCAGCTTGGCCTACCCCCGAAGTTACAGGGGGATGAACACTGAAGCTTTCTTT.